Presented here are 32 T cell receptor beta chains from one specimen sequenced in a study of blood T cell repertoires in COVID-19. Clones were read by immunoSEQ multiplex PCR, and TCRdb kept only the in-frame ones, dropping some. The sample contains around 97,000 clones, around 90% of which appear only once. Sample: peripheral blood. Receptors originate from a middle-aged man in a cohort sampled during active COVID-19.

This chain connects TRBV6-6 to TRBJ2-2, with TRBD1 matching 7 bases. The CDR3 is made up of 14 amino acids. Germline V gene lookup returns CDR1 MNHNY and CDR2 SVGAGI (reference sequence). The V and J ends lost 6 bases and 3 bases, in that order; junction bases with no gene match: 4. Here the CDR3 DNA reads TGTGCCAGCAGGGGACAGCGCTACACCGGGGAGCTGTTTTTT. This codes for CASRGQRYTGELFF.

The sample holds a few counts of this clone. The rearrangement links TRBV3-1 (or the pseudogene TRBV3-2) to TRBJ1-3; 8 nucleotides align to TRBD1. After removal of 3 bases from V and 0 bases from J, the junction contained 7 bases not matched to a gene. CDR1 is LGHDT, CDR2 YNNKEL, per germline (reference sequence). The CDR3 runs to 17 residues. The CDR3 is CASSQGTGTFSGNTIYF. The CDR3 DNA follows: TGTGCCAGCAGCCAGGGGACAGGAACCTTCTCTGGAAACACCATATATTTT.

The table lists this clone with a count of one. The chain is built from TRBV18 and TRBJ2-7, with D perhaps TRBD1 (6 bases). The CDR3 is 17 residues long. V lost 5 bases and J 3 bases, leaving 23 bases between the germline ends. In germline, CDR1 is KGHSH, CDR2 LQKENI. CDR3 sequence reads: CASSISPGRTGNYEQYF. CDR3 nucleotide sequence: TGTGCCAGCTCAATTAGTCCTGGCCGAACAGGGAACTACGAGCAGTACTTC.

The V gene is TRBV12-3 or TRBV12-4, the J gene TRBJ2-7; D ambiguous. The CDR3 loop spans 12 amino acids. Between the trimmed V and J ends, which lost 6 bases and 0 bases, there was a span of 6 bases. CDR3 in amino acids: CASSYGSYEQYF. The CDR3 bases are TGTGCCAGCAGCTACGGCTCCTACGAGCAGTACTTC.

V and J are TRBV25-1 and TRBJ1-2, with a possible D match to TRBD1 (5 bases). The V and J ends lost 4 bases and 3 bases respectively, with 12 bases between them. This CDR3 comprises 14 residues. From germline, CDR1 is MGHDK and CDR2 SYGVNS. This CDR3 is CASSVQGGDYGYTF. CDR3 nucleotide sequence: TGTGCCAGCAGTGTTCAGGGAGGAGACTATGGCTACACCTTC.

This chain connects TRBV27 to TRBJ1-6; D gene ambiguous. The CDR3 loop spans 15 amino acids. V was clipped by 2 bases and J by 6 bases, with 11 bases between them. The germline V gene encodes CDR1 MNHEY and CDR2 SMNVEV (reference sequence). The CDR3 loop reads CASSLVINSNSPLHF. CDR3 bases: TGTGCCAGCAGTTTAGTTATCAATAGTAATTCACCCCTCCACTTT.

CDR3 nucleotide sequence: TGTGCCACCTCCGATACGGGGGGGTACACAGATACGCAGTATTTT. This sequence encodes CATSDTGGYTDTQYF. The rearrangement uses TRBV5-4 and TRBJ2-3, with TRBD2 identical over 8 bases. The V gene end was trimmed by 9 bases and the J gene end by 2 bases; junction bases not matched to a gene: 11. CDR1 and CDR2 from the germline V gene are SGHNT and YYREEE (reference sequence). This CDR3 contains 15 residues.

This CDR3 reads CASSYLSGTEAFF. The CDR3 bases are TGTGCCAGCAGTTACTTGTCGGGCACTGAAGCTTTCTTT. The V and J genes are TRBV6-2 or TRBV6-3 and TRBJ1-1, with no clear D. The CDR3 totals 13 residues. Between the trimmed V and J ends, which lost 1 base and 4 bases, there was a span of 7 bases. Germline CDR1 and CDR2: MNHEY and SVGEGT.

CDR3 protein: CAISAGTDLTETQYF. The CDR3 DNA follows: TGTGCCATCAGCGCTGGGACAGATCTTACGGAGACCCAGTACTTC. J is TRBJ2-5 and V is TRBV10-3; 7 bases fit TRBD1. The V and J ends lost 6 bases and 5 bases, in that order; junction bases with no gene match: 12. The germline V gene has CDR1 ENHRY and CDR2 SYGVKD. The CDR3 consists of 15 residues.

This clone appeared once. The chain carries TRBV2 and TRBJ1-2, with D possibly being TRBD1 (5 bases). There are 14 residues in the CDR3. The germline CDR1 and CDR2 sequences are SNHLY and FYNNEI. V dropped 6 bases and J dropped 6 bases, with 17 bases sitting between them. The DNA of the CDR3 is TGTGCCAGCAGCCCCCGCGGGGCGCAACATGGCTACACCTTC. Translated, it gives CASSPRGAQHGYTF.

The chain combines TRBV4-3 with TRBJ2-5; D uncertain. Per the germline V gene, CDR1 is LGHNA and CDR2 is YSLEER. CDR3 length: 15 amino acids. Deletions cut 1 base from V and 5 bases from J, with 14 bases between. DNA of the CDR3: TGCGCCAGCAGCCAAGGACGGAATCTCGGGGAGACCCAGTACTTC. Translated: CASSQGRNLGETQYF.

The rearrangement links TRBV3-1 (or the pseudogene TRBV3-2) to TRBJ2-3; no clear D gene. Germline CDR1 and CDR2: LGHDT and YNNKEL (reference sequence). Trimming stripped 3 bases from V and 5 bases from J, with 9 bases between. The CDR3 is 13 amino acids. CDR3 residues: CASSQARLDTQYF. DNA for the CDR3: TGTGCCAGCAGCCAGGCAAGATTAGATACGCAGTATTTT.

This clone was seen a few times. V usage is TRBV2 and J usage is TRBJ1-6; TRBD1 aligns across 8 bases. The V segment lost 4 bases and the J segment 9 bases; nucleotides outside the gene matches: 2. The CDR3 sequence is 13 residues long. Germline-derived CDR1 and CDR2 are SNHLY and FYNNEI. CDR3 nucleotides: TGTGCCAGCAGTGTGGACAGGGCTTCACCCCTCCACTTT. Protein sequence: CASSVDRASPLHF.

This chain joins TRBV28 and TRBJ2-3, with D uncertain. Looked up from germline, CDR1 is MDHEN and CDR2 is SYDVKM. The V end lost 5 bases, the J end lost 0 bases, and 9 bases lay between the germline ends. The CDR3 is made up of 14 amino acids. The CDR3 DNA is TGTGCCAGCAGTGAGAGGCCTAGCACAGATACGCAGTATTTT. Translated: CASSERPSTDTQYF.

V and J are TRBV15 and TRBJ2-2; D not resolved. The CDR3 runs to 12 residues. Germline assignment: CDR1 LNHNV and CDR2 YYDKDF (reference sequence). The V end was cut by 4 bases, the J end by 3 bases, with 3 bases between. CDR3 amino acids: CATSTDTGELFF. The CDR3 nucleotides read TGTGCCACCAGCACAGACACCGGGGAGCTGTTTTTT.

The chain links TRBV11-2 to TRBJ1-5, with D unclear. Trimming stripped 5 bases from V and 2 bases from J, with 13 bases between. The CDR3 is 15 residues long. Per the germline V gene, CDR1 is SGHAT and CDR2 is FQNNGV. CDR3 coding DNA: TGTGCCAGCAGCGCGACTGGGTCGGGCAATCAGCCCCAGCATTTT. Protein product: CASSATGSGNQPQHF.

The chain couples TRBV5-1 to TRBJ2-5; 8 bases map to TRBD2. CDR1 SGHRS and CDR2 YFSETQ come from the germline V gene. V dropped 9 bases and J dropped 3; count of bases not matched to a gene: 10. The CDR3 has 14 amino acids. The CDR3 spells CATGESGGEETQYF. The DNA for the CDR3 is TGCGCCACCGGAGAGAGCGGGGGAGAAGAGACCCAGTACTTC.

This chain joins TRBV11-1 and TRBJ2-5; 8 bases fit TRBD1. J lost 4 bases, V lost 5 bases, and 6 bases had no gene match. The CDR3 is 14 residues long. Germline V CDR1 and CDR2: SGHAT, FQDESV (reference sequence). CDR3 sequence reads: CASSPLDRVETQYF. The CDR3 DNA sequence: TGTGCCAGCAGCCCCCTGGACAGGGTAGAGACCCAGTACTTC.

This chain links TRBV6-5 with TRBJ2-7; 10 nucleotides match TRBD1. CDR3 length: 14 amino acids. Germline V gene lookup returns CDR1 MNHEY and CDR2 SVGAGI. Germline trimming cut 7 bases from V and 6 bases from J; bases unmatched to any gene: 9. The CDR3 nucleotides are TGTGCCAGCAATTCCGCCGGGACAGGGGTCGAGCAGTACGTC. Translating it yields CASNSAGTGVEQYV.

The chain is built from TRBV5-4 and TRBJ2-5; 8 bases align to TRBD2. The germline CDR1 and CDR2 sequences are SGHNT and YYREEE (reference sequence). V was pared by 1 base and J by 4 bases, with 6 bases of the junction left unmatched. The length of the CDR3 is 15 residues. The CDR3 region has the DNA TGTGCCAGCAGCTTGTCGGGGGGGCCCTTAGAGACCCAGTACTTC. As protein: CASSLSGGPLETQYF.

The sample holds one count of this clone. The genes are TRBV11-2 and TRBJ2-1; 9 nucleotides align to TRBD1. V shed 5 bases, J shed 8 bases, and the junction held 10 bases outside the gene matches. Germline CDR1 and CDR2: SGHAT and FQNNGV. The CDR3 length is 15 residues. CDR3 sequence (DNA): TGTGCCAGCAGCGCGCAGACAGGGGGAAGCGATGAGCAGTTCTTC. Protein product: CASSAQTGGSDEQFF.

The V and J genes are TRBV6-6 and TRBJ1-1; D remains ambiguous. V dropped 5 bases and J dropped 6 bases, with 22 bases sitting between them. This CDR3 contains 16 residues. CDR1 is MNHNY, CDR2 SVGAGI, per germline (reference sequence). DNA for the CDR3: TGTGCCAGCAGTAGGGAGATTCAGGTGCCGGTCCCTGAAGCTTTCTTT. It specifies CASSREIQVPVPEAFF.

The chain employs TRBV27 and TRBJ2-2; 10 positions agree with TRBD2. Germline assignment: CDR1 MNHEY and CDR2 SMNVEV (reference sequence). The V gene end was trimmed by 6 bases and the J gene end by 4 bases; junction bases not matched to a gene: 5. There are 15 residues in the CDR3. The CDR3 region has the DNA TGTGCCAGCAGCCGTAGCGGGGGGATCACCGGGGAGCTGTTTTTT. Encoded protein: CASSRSGGITGELFF.

This chain joins TRBV4-2 and TRBJ1-2, with D unresolved. Per the germline V gene, CDR1 is LGHNA and CDR2 is YNFKEQ. Between the trimmed V and J ends, which lost 0 bases and 1 base, there was a span of 15 bases. This CDR3 has 17 amino acids. The chain's CDR3 is CASSQDEAGRSNYGYTF. CDR3 coding DNA: TGTGCCAGCAGCCAAGATGAGGCGGGCAGGAGTAACTATGGCTACACCTTC.

J is TRBJ1-2 and V is TRBV2; 7 positions match TRBD1. The germline gives CDR1 SNHLY, CDR2 FYNNEI. V lost 6 bases, J lost 7 bases, and 8 bases stayed unmatched. The length of the CDR3 is 13 residues. This chain's CDR3 is CASSGGQFGGYTF. CDR3 nucleotides: TGTGCCAGCAGCGGGGGACAGTTCGGTGGCTACACCTTC. The full variable domain, its missing parts supplied by reference TRBV2 and TRBJ1-2, is EPEVTQTPSHQVTQMGQEVILRCVPISNHLYFYWYRQILGQKVEFLVSFYNNEISEKSEIFDDQFSVERPDGSNFTLKIRSTKLEDSAMYFCASSGGQFGGYTFGSGTRLTVV.

The gene calls are TRBV6-4 and TRBJ2-7; no reliable D call. Germline V gene data show CDR1 as MRHNA and CDR2 as SNTAGT. V was clipped by 4 bases and J by 2 bases, with 6 bases between them. The CDR3 runs 12 residues. CDR3 bases: TGTGCCAGCAGTGGAACTGCCTACGAGCAGTACGTC. Translation: CASSGTAYEQYV.

V usage is TRBV10-3 and J usage is TRBJ1-2; D is ambiguous. The ends were cut back, 3 bases at V and 5 bases at J, with 7 bases in the middle. This CDR3 is 12 amino acids long. Looked up from germline, CDR1 is ENHRY and CDR2 is SYGVKD. The CDR3, as DNA: TGTGCCATCAGTGAAGAGGGTTATGGCTACACCTTC. This encodes CAISEEGYGYTF.

The J gene is TRBJ2-1, the V gene TRBV9; perhaps TRBD1 as D (6 bases). This CDR3 is built from 16 residues. V lost 0 bases, J lost 4 bases, and 14 bases lay in between. From germline, CDR1 is SGDLS and CDR2 YYNGEE. CDR3 sequence: CASSVGAPTGYNEQFF. In DNA form, the CDR3 reads TGTGCCAGCAGCGTAGGGGCCCCGACAGGATACAATGAGCAGTTCTTC.

This clone was observed a few times. The chain is built from TRBV19 and TRBJ1-3; maybe TRBD1 (5 bases). With 6 bases removed from V and 0 bases from J, the gap between germline ends came to 9 bases. Germline assignment: CDR1 LNHDA and CDR2 SQIVND (reference sequence). There are 14 residues in the CDR3. CDR3 coding DNA: TGTGCCAGTAGGTCCGACAGCTCTGGAAACACCATATATTTT. Protein: CASRSDSSGNTIYF.

This clone has a single count. The V gene is TRBV6-2 or TRBV6-3, the J gene TRBJ2-1; TRBD2 matches at 8 bases. V lost 4 bases to trimming and J lost 2 bases; unmatched junction nucleotides: 10. Looked up from germline, CDR1 is MNHEY and CDR2 is SVGEGT. The CDR3 totals 17 residues. The CDR3 bases are TGTGCCAGCAGTTCCGAAATCGAGCGGGGGACCTACAATGAGCAGTTCTTC. Its translation: CASSSEIERGTYNEQFF.

The chain has TRBV6-2 or TRBV6-3 and TRBJ2-3; TRBD2 matches 12 bases. Trimming took 2 bases from V and 6 from J; bases not matched to a gene: 18. Per germline, CDR1 MNHEY and CDR2 SVGEGT. The CDR3 totals 20 residues. CDR3: CASSYRRKTSGGRSVDTQYF. CDR3 DNA: TGTGCCAGCAGTTACCGCCGGAAGACTAGCGGGGGCCGGAGTGTGGATACGCAGTATTTT.

V and J are TRBV3-1 (or the pseudogene TRBV3-2) and TRBJ1-5, with D perhaps TRBD1 (6 bases). The CDR3 spans 13 residues. The V gene's germline CDR1 is LGHDT and CDR2 YNNKEL (reference sequence). Trimming pared 8 bases from V and 2 bases from J, leaving 10 bases between. The CDR3 nucleotides read TGTGCCAGCGGGGGGGCTGGCAATCAGCCCCAGCATTTT. This gives the protein CASGGAGNQPQHF.